This TCR beta chain is from a study of CD8+CD57+ T cells in acquired aplastic anemia. This clonotype was seen at least ten times. V gave up 1 base and J gave up 4 bases, with 7 bases separating them. The CDR3 is 14 residues long. Germline assignment: CDR1 SEHNR and CDR2 FQNEAQ (reference sequence). Genomic DNA acted as the template from which TCR beta VDJ combination and CDR3 sequence profiling were carried out. One entry per CDR3 protein, called by TCRdb with MiXCR from the reads. The sample contains 350,000 to 450,000 distinct CDR3 sequences, around 72% of which appear only once. The sequencing sample was made of sorted CD4+, CD8+, or CD8+CD57+ T cells (not recorded which) from PBMCs. The clonotype was recovered from a human donor in good health, serving as a control. The gene calls are TRBV7-9 and TRBJ2-2; D is unclear. CDR3 sequence (DNA): TGTGCCAGCAGCTTAGACTACCCCACCGGGGAGCTGTTTTTT. It codes for CASSLDYPTGELFF.